These T cell receptor beta chains were read from a single sample in a study of vaccination effects on CD4 cells after COVID-19. The data were produced by immunoSEQ multiplex PCR, yet TCRdb's version contains in-frame clones alone and is incomplete. Of roughly 41,000 clones listed, around three quarters are singletons. No antigen has been assigned to these receptors. The source was CD4+ T cells from PBMCs cultured with HCoV-OC43 spike peptides, collected after COVID-19 vaccination. The receptors derive from a human donor who received a COVID-19 vaccine. The CDR3 runs from the conserved cysteine through the conserved F or W. The D gene is left open where the match is weak. Only part of the rows carry a size: once, few, many, or a class if the clone is expanded.

D gene	V gene	clone size	J gene	CDR3 DNA	CDR3 protein
TRBD1	TRBV7-9	NA	TRBJ2-1	TGTGCCAGCAGCTTCAGGGGACAGGCCTACAATGAGCAGTTCTTC	CASSFRGQAYNEQFF
NA	TRBV19	NA	TRBJ1-4	TGTGCCAGTAGTATTCAAGGGGCCTCAACTAATGAAAAACTGTTTTTT	CASSIQGASTNEKLFF
TRBD1	TRBV11-1	NA	TRBJ2-7	TGTGCCAGCAGTTCCCCACAGGGGGCAGGGGACGAGCAGTACTTC	CASSSPQGAGDEQYF
NA	TRBV6-5	few	TRBJ1-4	TGTGCCAGCAAGACCGGGGGATTTAATGAAAAACTGTTTTTT	CASKTGGFNEKLFF
NA	TRBV5-1	NA	TRBJ2-1	TGCGCCAGCAGCTTGGGGGGGGCAGGACAAAACAATGAGCAGTTCTTC	CASSLGGAGQNNEQFF
TRBD1	TRBV18	NA	TRBJ1-2	TGTGCCAGCTCACCAATTAAAGGTCGGACAGGAGCTAACTATGGCTACACCTTC	CASSPIKGRTGANYGYTF
TRBD2	TRBV6-5	NA	TRBJ2-5	TGTGCCAGCAGCACGGGGGGAGGAGGGGAGACCCAGTACTTC	CASSTGGGGETQYF
NA	TRBV19	NA	TRBJ1-5	TGTGCCAGTAGTATAGTTCATGGGGCGGATCAGCCCCAGCATTTT	CASSIVHGADQPQHF
NA	TRBV4-2	few	TRBJ2-1	TGTGCCAGCAGCCAGCGCATGATTAGCTCCTACAATGAGCAGTTCTTC	CASSQRMISSYNEQFF
TRBD1	TRBV18	NA	TRBJ2-3	TGTGCCAGCTCACCAAGGACAGGGACGGCAGATACGCAGTATTTT	CASSPRTGTADTQYF
NA	TRBV6-5	NA	TRBJ1-4	TGTGCCAGCAGTTACAGGGCAGGCTCAACTAATGAAAAACTGTTTTTT	CASSYRAGSTNEKLFF
NA	TRBV14	NA	TRBJ1-1	TGTGCCAGCAGCCAAGTGAGGGGCACTGAAGCTTTCTTT	CASSQVRGTEAFF
TRBD2	TRBV10-3	NA	TRBJ2-7	TGTGCCACACGACTAGCGGAGGAATCCTACGAGCAGTACTTC	CATRLAEESYEQYF
TRBD2	TRBV5-1	NA	TRBJ2-7	TGCGCCAGCAGCTTGGCCGCGGGGGGGCCCTACGAGCAGTACTTC	CASSLAAGGPYEQYF
NA	TRBV18	NA	TRBJ1-1	TGTGCCAGCTCCCTCCAATCCCAGAGGGGCACTGAAGCTTTCTTT	CASSLQSQRGTEAFF
TRBD2	TRBV6-4	NA	TRBJ2-1	TGTGCCAGCAGTGCCGGGACTAGCGGGGACAATGAGCAGTTCTTC	CASSAGTSGDNEQFF
NA	TRBV11-3	NA	TRBJ2-1	TGTGCCAGCAGCCCCTCCGGGTCCTTCTCCTACAATGAGCAGTTCTTC	CASSPSGSFSYNEQFF
TRBD2	TRBV7-2	NA	TRBJ2-5	TGTGCCAGCAGCTTAGAGACGGGAGGAAGGGAGACCCAGTACTTC	CASSLETGGRETQYF
NA	TRBV27	few	TRBJ1-6	TGTGCCAGCAGTTTAGGCCGGGCTCCCGAGTCACCCCTCCACTTT	CASSLGRAPESPLHF
TRBD1	TRBV7-2	NA	TRBJ1-1	TGTGCCAGCAGCGAGGACAGGGTGGCTGAAGCTTTCTTT	CASSEDRVAEAFF
NA	TRBV9	NA	TRBJ2-3	TGTGCCAGCAGCGACACTGCGGGTACAGATACGCAGTATTTT	CASSDTAGTDTQYF
NA	TRBV3-1/TRBV3-2	few	TRBJ2-1	TGTGCCAGCAGCATCTACAATGAGCAGTTCTTC	CASSIYNEQFF
NA	TRBV19	NA	TRBJ1-1	TGTGCCAGTAGTATGGGCACGATTCTCGCTGAAGCTTTCTTT	CASSMGTILAEAFF
TRBD1	TRBV30	once	TRBJ1-2	TGTGCCTGGAGTGTTTTCCGACCGGGACAGGGAGGCTACACCTTC	CAWSVFRPGQGGYTF
NA	TRBV4-2	NA	TRBJ2-3	TGTGCCAGCAGCCAAGGGACAGGGAGGGGTTTCGATACGCAGTATTTT	CASSQGTGRGFDTQYF
NA	TRBV25-1	once	TRBJ2-7	TGTGCCAGCAGTGGAGGGACCGTCCTCGGGCAGTACTTC	CASSGGTVLGQYF
TRBD2	TRBV4-2	once	TRBJ2-7	TGTGCCAGCAGCGTAAAGACGAGCGGGACCTCCTACGAGCAGTACTTC	CASSVKTSGTSYEQYF
TRBD2	TRBV5-4	many	TRBJ2-2	TGTGCCAGCAGCCCCAAGGTTGGTAGCGGGGCAGAGCTGTTTTTT	CASSPKVGSGAELFF
TRBD1	TRBV10-3	NA	TRBJ1-5	TGTGCCATCAGTGAGCCGGGACAGAATCAGCCCCAGCATTTT	CAISEPGQNQPQHF
TRBD2	TRBV18	NA	TRBJ2-5	TGTGCCAGCTCACCAGGACTAGCGGGAGCCCGAAGGATGGAGACCCAGTACTTC	CASSPGLAGARRMETQYF
TRBD2	TRBV13	NA	TRBJ2-3	TGTGCCAGCAGCTTGTACCCCGCAGCGGGGTCTAAAGATACGCAGTATTTT	CASSLYPAAGSKDTQYF
TRBD1	TRBV6-1	few	TRBJ2-3	TGTGCCAGTCGTACAGGGGGAACAGATACGCAGTATTTT	CASRTGGTDTQYF
TRBD1	TRBV6-5	NA	TRBJ2-1	TGTGCCAGCAGACTCGGGACAGGACAGCAGTTCTTC	CASRLGTGQQFF
NA	TRBV5-5	NA	TRBJ2-7	TGTGCCAGCAGCTTGAAGGGGGAGGCTCGCCCCGAGCAGTACTTC	CASSLKGEARPEQYF
NA	TRBV3-1/TRBV3-2	NA	TRBJ1-4	TGTGCCAGCAGCCAAAAAGGCGGATCGGGGAAACTGTTTTTT	CASSQKGGSGKLFF
NA	TRBV2	few	TRBJ2-1	TGTGCCAGCAGGCCAGACAGCTCCAATGAGCAGTTCTTC	CASRPDSSNEQFF
TRBD2	TRBV19	NA	TRBJ2-3	TGTGCCAGTAGTATTAAAGCGGGAGCAGATACGCAGTATTTT	CASSIKAGADTQYF
TRBD1	TRBV30	NA	TRBJ1-5	TGTGCCTGGAGTTCAGGGACAGGCTCGGCACAGCCCCAGCATTTT	CAWSSGTGSAQPQHF
NA	TRBV6-5	once	TRBJ2-3	TGTGCCAGCACCCCCGGAGGCGTGTGGGATACGCAGTATTTT	CASTPGGVWDTQYF
NA	TRBV7-9	once	TRBJ2-1	TGTGCCAGCAGCCCGAGGGGCGCAGCTTACAATGAGCAGTTCTTC	CASSPRGAAYNEQFF
NA	TRBV2	NA	TRBJ1-2	TGTGCCAGCAGTCGGACTAACTATGGCTACACCTTC	CASSRTNYGYTF
NA	TRBV29-1	NA	TRBJ2-1	TGCAGCGTTGATACGGGGGGCGAGCAGTTCTTC	CSVDTGGEQFF
TRBD1	TRBV5-6	NA	TRBJ1-1	TGTGCCAGCAGCCGTAACGGACAGGGCGGTCTATCTGAAGCTTTCTTT	CASSRNGQGGLSEAFF